This T cell receptor (beta chain) derives from a study of Ad26.COV2.S vaccination and SARS-CoV-2 variants. Overall study: Each vaccinee took Ad26.COV2.S intramuscularly, once or twice 56 days apart.

Noted treatment: roughly 20 received Ad26.COV2.S at low or high dose, single or two shots; about five received placebo; per-sample allocation not given. Each sample was drawn 63 days after the first injection (of vaccine or placebo). A few counts support this clone. The antigen is undetermined. Within the sample, other DNA sequences also encode this same CDR3. The CDR3 spans 13 residues. With 0 bases clipped from V and 4 bases from J, the junction kept 0 bases outside the gene matches. Per germline, CDR1 SGHNT and CDR2 YYREEE (reference sequence). Sequencing was performed with immunoSEQ multiplex PCR; in TCRdb, only in-frame clones are kept and a portion is missing. The sample lists about 350,000 clones, 80% to 90% occurring once. General study findings and limits: Analytic work on TCR breadth and depth might have understated the full extent of total T cell responses.

This clonotype was obtained from a person between 18 and 60 years old who received the Ad26.COV2.S COVID-19 vaccine or a placebo. The rearrangement joins TRBV5-4 to TRBJ1-2; 7 nucleotides align to TRBD1. Sequencing was performed on peripheral blood, taken in a trial of Ad26.COV2.S vaccine versus placebo. The CDR3 nucleotides read TGTGCCAGCAGCTTGGACAGGGGCTATGGCTACACCTTC. Encoded protein: CASSLDRGYGYTF.